This is a list of T cell receptor beta chains from one sample in a study of human T cells and chemical hapten exposure. TCRdb redid the calling of the RACE reads with MiXCR, one entry per CDR3 protein. The sample has tens of thousands of distinct CDR3 sequences; more than 9% are singletons. The sequences come from whole blood, collected in connection with sensitization to the hapten diphenylcyclopropenone (DPC). The receptors originated from a woman in her forties or fifties with alopecia areata. Some clones in this sample may be carry-over from other donors' samples. Each CDR3 is given without its conserved first and last residue. The order of the fields is clone size, D gene, J gene, V gene, CDR3 protein. D genes are given only for firm matches. Some rows have no size entry. The others give once, few or many, or a class for an expanded clone.

>many|TRBD2|TRBJ2-3|TRBV29-1
SVPGTSGRAYDTQY
>many|TRBD1|TRBJ2-5|TRBV7-2
ASSSVIVGQVDQETQY
>NA|NA|TRBJ2-1|TRBV3-1
ASSQGGGYNEQF
>NA|NA|TRBJ1-2|TRBV15
ATSRDKNYGYT
>many|NA|TRBJ2-2|TRBV7-2
ASSLNSAPGELF
>NA|NA|TRBJ2-2|TRBV4-3
ASSQLPPPNTGELF
>many|NA|TRBJ2-7|TRBV27
ASSNLGHPYEQY
>many|NA|TRBJ2-2|TRBV28
ASSWVETNTGELF
>many|NA|TRBJ2-3|TRBV20-1
SARAGGGPRTDTQY
>NA|NA|TRBJ2-7|TRBV5-1
ASSPESGGDEQY
>few|NA|TRBJ1-3|TRBV28
ASTNGLSGNTIY
>NA|TRBD2|TRBJ2-1|TRBV20-1
SARGLAGVTYNEQF
>few|NA|TRBJ2-2|TRBV5-4
ASTTFQGDTGELF
>once|TRBD2|TRBJ2-1|TRBV6-1
ASRAGTSGKFGNEQF
>NA|NA|TRBJ2-5|TRBV15
ATSRDQTETQY
>many|NA|TRBJ2-2|TRBV6-2/TRBV6-3
ASITGGAANTGELF
>NA|NA|TRBJ2-7|TRBV4-3
ASSQTTGIYEQY
>few|NA|TRBJ2-7|TRBV6-5
ASSYKTGPWEQY
>many|NA|TRBJ1-3|TRBV5-1
ASSLVGQSGNTIY
>NA|TRBD1|TRBJ1-1|TRBV30
AWRGGPSEAF
>few|NA|TRBJ2-5|TRBV18
ASSPPTETQY
>NA|TRBD2|TRBJ2-1|TRBV7-2
ASSSRGGRAIEQF
>few|TRBD1|TRBJ2-1|TRBV29-1
SVEETGGIWNEQF
>many|NA|TRBJ2-5|TRBV12-3/TRBV12-4
ASSGRYQETQY
>NA|NA|TRBJ1-4|TRBV27
ASRLQGATNEKLF
>many|TRBD1|TRBJ2-1|TRBV4-1
ASSQEQGAPGNEQF
>many|NA|TRBJ2-7|TRBV30
AAGVYEQY
>few|NA|TRBJ2-5|TRBV6-5
ASASYQETQY
>many|NA|TRBJ2-3|TRBV7-9
ASSSGAGSTDTQY
>NA|NA|TRBJ2-7|TRBV27
ASRRQGGDYEQY
>many|TRBD1|TRBJ1-1|TRBV29-1
SAGTGGTEAF
>few|TRBD1|TRBJ2-7|TRBV4-2
ASSPGTGMYEQY
>NA|NA|TRBJ2-7|TRBV12-3/TRBV12-4
ASNSGTTYEQY
>NA|NA|TRBJ1-1|TRBV2
ASSNERAGNTEAF
>few|TRBD2|TRBJ2-1|TRBV6-2/TRBV6-3
ASRLAGGRRNEQF
>NA|NA|TRBJ2-7|TRBV6-6
ASSQQGEQY
>many|TRBD2|TRBJ2-2|TRBV6-1
ASSEEPSGTLHTGELF
>many|NA|TRBJ2-3|TRBV14
ASSQVMGGPSTDTQY
>many|NA|TRBJ1-6|TRBV7-8
ASSLGGDLRPLH
>many|NA|TRBJ2-5|TRBV7-2
ASSLAGGSRETQY
>NA|NA|TRBJ2-4|TRBV9
ASSVSSAKNIQY
>NA|NA|TRBJ1-4|TRBV6-5
ASRRQGLPTNEKLF
>many|TRBD2|TRBJ2-3|TRBV14
ASSQALGRESTDTQY
>many|NA|TRBJ2-4|TRBV7-2
ASSLRGEVAKNIQY
>NA|NA|TRBJ1-2|TRBV3-1
ASSQAGPNYGYT
>many|TRBD2|TRBJ2-1|TRBV20-1
SVASRSGSLDEQF
>many|NA|TRBJ2-6|TRBV10-3
AISEGGAGANVLT
>few|NA|TRBJ2-1|TRBV12-3/TRBV12-4
ASSLLDRDNEQF
>many|TRBD1|TRBJ2-5|TRBV4-1
ASSHTAGQGKETQY
>few|NA|TRBJ2-2|TRBV6-1
ASSEDTRLTGELF
>few|NA|TRBJ2-5|TRBV2
ASSEFLGTGTQY
>NA|NA|TRBJ2-2|TRBV6-5
ASRTEGELF